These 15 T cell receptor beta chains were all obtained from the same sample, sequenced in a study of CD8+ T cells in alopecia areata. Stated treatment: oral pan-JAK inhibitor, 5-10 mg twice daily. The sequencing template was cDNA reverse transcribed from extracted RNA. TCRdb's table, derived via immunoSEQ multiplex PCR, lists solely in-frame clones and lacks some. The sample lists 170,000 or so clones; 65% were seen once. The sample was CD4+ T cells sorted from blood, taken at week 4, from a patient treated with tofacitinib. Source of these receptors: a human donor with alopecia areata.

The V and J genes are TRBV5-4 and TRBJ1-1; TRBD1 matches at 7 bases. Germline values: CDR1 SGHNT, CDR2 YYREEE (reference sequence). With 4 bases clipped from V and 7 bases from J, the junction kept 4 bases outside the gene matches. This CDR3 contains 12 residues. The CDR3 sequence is CASSTGTDEAFF. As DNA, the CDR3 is TGTGCCAGCAGCACAGGGACAGATGAAGCTTTCTTT.

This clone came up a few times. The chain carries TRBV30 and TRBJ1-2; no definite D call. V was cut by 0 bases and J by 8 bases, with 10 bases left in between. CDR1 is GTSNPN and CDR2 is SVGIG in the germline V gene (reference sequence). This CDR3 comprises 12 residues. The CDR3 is CAWSVGPGGYTF. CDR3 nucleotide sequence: TGTGCCTGGAGTGTAGGTCCAGGAGGCTACACCTTC.

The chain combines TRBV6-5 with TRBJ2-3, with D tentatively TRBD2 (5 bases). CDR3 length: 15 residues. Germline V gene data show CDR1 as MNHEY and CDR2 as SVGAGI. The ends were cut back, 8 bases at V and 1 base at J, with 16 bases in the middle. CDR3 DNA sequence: TGTGCCAGCTCCGGACTGGGTTCCGGCACAGATACGCAGTATTTT. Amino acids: CASSGLGSGTDTQYF.

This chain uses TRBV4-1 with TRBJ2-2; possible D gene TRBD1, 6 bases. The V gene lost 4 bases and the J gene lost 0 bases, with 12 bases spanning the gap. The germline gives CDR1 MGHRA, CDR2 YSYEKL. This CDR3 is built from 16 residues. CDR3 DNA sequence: TGCGCCAGCAGCCCCATCGGACAGACGAACACCGGGGAGCTGTTTTTT. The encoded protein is CASSPIGQTNTGELFF.

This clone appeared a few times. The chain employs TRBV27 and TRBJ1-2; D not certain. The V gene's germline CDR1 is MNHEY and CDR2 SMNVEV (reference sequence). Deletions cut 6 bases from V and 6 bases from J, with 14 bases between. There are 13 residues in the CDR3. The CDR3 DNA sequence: TGTGCCAGCAGCTTAAGGGAGGACCATGGCTACACCTTC. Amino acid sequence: CASSLREDHGYTF.

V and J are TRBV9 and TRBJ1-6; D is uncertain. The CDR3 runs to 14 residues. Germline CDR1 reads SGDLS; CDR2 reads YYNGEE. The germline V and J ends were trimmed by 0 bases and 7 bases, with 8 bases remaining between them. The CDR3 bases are TGTGCCAGCAGCGTAGCTACTGGGAATTCACCCCTCCACTTT. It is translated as CASSVATGNSPLHF.

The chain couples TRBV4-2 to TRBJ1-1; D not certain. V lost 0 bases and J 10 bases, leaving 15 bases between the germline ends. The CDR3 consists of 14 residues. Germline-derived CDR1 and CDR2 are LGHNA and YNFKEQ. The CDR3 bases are TGTGCCAGCAGCCAAGATTTCCGGATGGGTGGAGCTTTCTTT. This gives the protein CASSQDFRMGGAFF.

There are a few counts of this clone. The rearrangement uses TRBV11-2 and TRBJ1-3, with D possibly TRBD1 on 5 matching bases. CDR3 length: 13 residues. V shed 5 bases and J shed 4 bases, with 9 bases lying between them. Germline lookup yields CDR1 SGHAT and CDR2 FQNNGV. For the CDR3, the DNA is TGTGCCAGCAGCACGGGACGGGGAAACACCATATATTTT. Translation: CASSTGRGNTIYF.

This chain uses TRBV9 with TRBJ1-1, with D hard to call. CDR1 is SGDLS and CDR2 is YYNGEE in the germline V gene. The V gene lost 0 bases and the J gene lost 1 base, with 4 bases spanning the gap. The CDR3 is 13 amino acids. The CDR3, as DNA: TGTGCCAGCAGCGTAGCAACGAACACTGAAGCTTTCTTT. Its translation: CASSVATNTEAFF.

CDR3 coding DNA: TGTGCCAGCAGCTTGGCCAGTGGGAATGAGCAGTTCTTC. As protein: CASSLASGNEQFF. V is TRBV5-4 and J is TRBJ2-1, with no clear D. The germline V gene encodes CDR1 SGHNT and CDR2 YYREEE (reference sequence). The CDR3 is made up of 13 amino acids. The V end lost 0 bases, the J end lost 7 bases, and 8 bases lay between the germline ends.

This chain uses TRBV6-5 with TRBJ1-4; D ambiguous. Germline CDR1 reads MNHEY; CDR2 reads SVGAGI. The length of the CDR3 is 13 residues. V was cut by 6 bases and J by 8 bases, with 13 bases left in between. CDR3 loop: CASSRFDGEKLFF. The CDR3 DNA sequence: TGTGCCAGCAGCCGCTTTGACGGAGAAAAACTGTTTTTT.

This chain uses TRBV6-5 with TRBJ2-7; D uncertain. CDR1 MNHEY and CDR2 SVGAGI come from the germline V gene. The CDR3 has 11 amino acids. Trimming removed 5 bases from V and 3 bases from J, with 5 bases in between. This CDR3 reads CASSNSYEQYF. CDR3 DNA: TGTGCCAGCAGTAACAGCTACGAGCAGTACTTC.

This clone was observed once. The CDR3 spells CAWSPSDSHGYTF. As DNA, the CDR3 is TGTGCCTGGAGCCCGTCGGACAGCCATGGCTACACCTTC. The chain couples TRBV30 to TRBJ1-2, with D possibly TRBD1 on 6 matching bases. The CDR3 extends over 13 amino acids. The V gene lost 3 bases and the J gene lost 6 bases, with 14 bases spanning the gap. In germline, CDR1 is GTSNPN, CDR2 SVGIG (reference sequence).

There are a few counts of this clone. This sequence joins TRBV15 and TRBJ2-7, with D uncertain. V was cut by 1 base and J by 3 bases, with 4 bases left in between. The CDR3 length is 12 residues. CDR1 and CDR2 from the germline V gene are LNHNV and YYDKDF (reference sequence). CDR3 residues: CATSRGNYEQYF. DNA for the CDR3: TGTGCCACCAGCAGAGGTAACTACGAGCAGTACTTC. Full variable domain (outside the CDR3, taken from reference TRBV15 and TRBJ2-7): DAMVIQNPRYQVTQFGKPVTLSCSQTLNHNVMYWYQQKSSQAPKLLFHYYDKDFNNEADTPDNFQSRRPNTSFCFLDIRSPGLGDTAMYLCATSRGNYEQYFGPGTRLTVT.

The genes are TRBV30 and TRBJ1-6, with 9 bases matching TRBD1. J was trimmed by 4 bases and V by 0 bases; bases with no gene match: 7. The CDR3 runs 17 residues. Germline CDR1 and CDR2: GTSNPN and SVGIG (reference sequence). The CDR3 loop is CAWSVRVGQGYNSPLHF. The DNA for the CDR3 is TGTGCCTGGAGTGTACGAGTAGGACAGGGGTATAATTCACCCCTCCACTTT.